Listed here are 32 T cell receptor beta chains from one sample, sequenced in a study of graft-versus-host responses after intestinal transplantation (dated by TCRdb to the early 2020s). The library was built by means of the immunoSEQ multiplex PCR assay. This immuneACCESS table, as held by TCRdb, lists in-frame sequences with V and J called but not all clones. Of the missing ones, under half trace to an unresolved V gene in checked studies; the others have no known cause. The sample table holds some 90,000 clones, of which approximately 92% were seen once. 0.3% to 0.35% of the sample goes to the ten largest clones. Explained via the paper, the time point label denotes: cells obtained before transplantation from donor or recipient. For these receptors, no antigen is known. The starting material was unstimulated CD4+ T cells sorted from spleen or lymph node cells, obtained before intestinal transplant. Receptor source: a human donor who received an intestinal transplant.

This clone was seen a handful of times. The rearrangement uses TRBV19 and TRBJ2-1, with TRBD2 matching over 10 bases. CDR3 length: 14 amino acids. Trimming cost V 8 bases and J 6 bases; bases outside gene matches: 7. CDR1 is LNHDA, CDR2 SQIVND, per germline (reference sequence). The CDR3 sequence: CASDLSGRANEQFF. CDR3 DNA: TGTGCCAGTGATTTGAGCGGGAGGGCCAATGAGCAGTTCTTC.

The V gene is TRBV7-9, the J gene TRBJ2-1, with 8 bases aligning to TRBD2. The CDR3 spans 16 residues. With 5 bases clipped from V and 3 bases from J, the junction kept 9 bases outside the gene matches. Germline CDR1 is SEHNR and CDR2 is FQNEAQ (reference sequence). The CDR3 DNA reads TGTGCCAGCAGCCCTAGACTAGCGAGGGACTACAATGAGCAGTTCTTC. This codes for CASSPRLARDYNEQFF.

This chain joins TRBV29-1 and TRBJ2-7; 8 bases align to TRBD1. Germline V CDR1 and CDR2: SQVTM, ANQGSEA. The CDR3 sequence is 13 residues long. The trim removed 7 bases at V and 1 base at J, leaving 6 bases unmatched. CDR3 in amino acids: CSARDRRSYEQYF. The CDR3 bases are TGCAGCGCCCGGGACAGGAGGTCCTACGAGCAGTACTTC.

The chain couples TRBV10-3 to TRBJ2-7, with D perhaps matching TRBD1 (5 bases). Germline V lookup: CDR1 ENHRY, CDR2 SYGVKD. This CDR3 is built from 11 residues. The V gene lost 10 bases and the J gene lost 4 bases, with 11 bases spanning the gap. The CDR3, as DNA: TGTGCCACCACTCAGGGTTACGAGCAGTACTTC. It translates to CATTQGYEQYF.

The chain links TRBV27 to TRBJ2-5, with 7 positions matching TRBD1. The DNA end is more similar to TRBJ2-7, so the J call may be wrong. CDR3 length: 13 amino acids. Germline CDR1 and CDR2: MNHEY and SMNVEV (reference sequence). Written as DNA, the CDR3 is TGTGCCAGCAGGACAGGGAACACCTACGAGCAGTACTTC. It encodes CASRTGNTYEQYF.

This clone is a singleton in its sample. This chain connects TRBV30 to TRBJ2-7; no definite D call. The germline V gene encodes CDR1 GTSNPN and CDR2 SVGIG (reference sequence). This CDR3 spans 12 amino acids. Trimming cost V 2 bases and J 12 bases, with 17 bases left between them. The chain's CDR3 is CAWSTSRPPRYF. The CDR3 DNA is TGTGCCTGGAGTACCTCCCGGCCTCCCAGGTACTTC.

The V gene is TRBV25-1, the J gene TRBJ2-2, with D unclear. This CDR3 comprises 14 residues. CDR1 and CDR2 from the germline V gene are MGHDK and SYGVNS. Trimming took off 4 bases at V and 3 bases at J, with 9 bases between the two ends. CDR3 sequence (DNA): TGTGCCAGCAGTGTTAACAGATACACCGGGGAGCTGTTTTTT. Translation gives CASSVNRYTGELFF.

The rearrangement uses TRBV6-5 and TRBJ1-3; maybe TRBD1 (5 bases). The CDR3 has 13 residues. Germline CDR1 reads MNHEY; CDR2 reads SVGAGI. The V gene lost 2 bases and the J gene lost 7 bases, with 9 bases spanning the gap. CDR3 nucleotides: TGTGCCAGCAGTTACGGGGGTGGGAACACCATATATTTT. This gives the protein CASSYGGGNTIYF.

This rearrangement joins TRBV18 to TRBJ2-3, with D unclear. Germline-derived CDR1 and CDR2 are KGHSH and LQKENI. This CDR3 spans 14 amino acids. Trimming left V 0 bases short and J 3 bases short, with 7 bases between. The CDR3 DNA is TGTGCCAGCTCACCACCGGGCGTAACAGATACGCAGTATTTT. This gives the protein CASSPPGVTDTQYF. Filled out from reference TRBV18 and TRBJ2-3, the complete variable domain reads NAGVMQNPRHLVRRRGQEARLRCSPMKGHSHVYWYRQLPEEGLKFMVYLQKENIIDESGMPKERFSAEFPKEGPSILRIQQVVRGDSAAYFCASSPPGVTDTQYFGPGTRLTVL.

This clone came up once. This sequence joins TRBV12-5 and TRBJ2-7, with TRBD2 matching over 9 bases. The CDR3 spans 19 residues. The V and J ends lost 3 bases and 3 bases, in that order; junction bases with no gene match: 18. Germline CDR1 reads LGHNT; CDR2 reads FRNRAP. CDR3 nucleotides: TGTGCTAGTGGTTTTCCGCGTCCGATAGCGGGAGCATCTCACTACGAGCAGTACTTC. It translates to CASGFPRPIAGASHYEQYF.

The chain is built from TRBV2 and TRBJ2-5; 7 nucleotides line up with TRBD2. Germline lookup yields CDR1 SNHLY and CDR2 FYNNEI. The CDR3 spans 16 residues. The ends lost 3 bases at V and 6 bases at J; junction bases unmatched: 13. The DNA for the CDR3 is TGTGCCAGCAGTGAGGACGGGGGAGGGCCGATGAAGACCCAGTACTTC. It is translated as CASSEDGGGPMKTQYF.

V is TRBV7-3 and J is TRBJ2-1, with no clear D. Germline assignment: CDR1 SGHTA and CDR2 FQGTGA. The CDR3 totals 14 residues. V was cut by 0 bases and J by 2 bases, with 5 bases left in between. In DNA form, the CDR3 reads TGTGCCAGCAGCTTAACGGGAACCTACAATGAGCAGTTCTTC. Protein product: CASSLTGTYNEQFF.

This clone has more than one count but fewer than ten. The rearrangement joins TRBV19 to TRBJ1-5; 8 bases line up with TRBD1. In germline, CDR1 is LNHDA, CDR2 SQIVND (reference sequence). The CDR3 consists of 16 residues. With 5 bases clipped from V and 0 bases from J, the junction kept 6 bases outside the gene matches. The CDR3 region has the DNA TGTGCCAGTAGTCCCTCGACAGGGGATAGCAATCAGCCCCAGCATTTT. Translated: CASSPSTGDSNQPQHF.

The chain joins TRBV6-5 to TRBJ2-1; D unresolved. Per the germline V gene, CDR1 is MNHEY and CDR2 is SVGAGI. V lost 2 bases and J 9 bases, leaving 17 bases between the germline ends. This CDR3 spans 15 amino acids. In nucleotides, the CDR3 is TGTGCCAGCAGTTACAGAGAAACACTCTGGACTGAGCAGTTCTTC. Protein sequence: CASSYRETLWTEQFF.

The chain combines TRBV5-1 with TRBJ1-5, with 8 nucleotides matching TRBD1. CDR3 length equals 15 residues. J gave up 0 bases and V 4 bases, and 3 bases lay outside the gene matches. Looked up from germline, CDR1 is SGHRS and CDR2 is YFSETQ. The CDR3 DNA sequence: TGCGCCAGCAGCGCCGGACAGGGTAGCAATCAGCCCCAGCATTTT. It yields the protein CASSAGQGSNQPQHF. Using reference TRBV5-1 and TRBJ1-5 for the parts outside the CDR3, the full variable domain is KAGVTQTPRYLIKTRGQQVTLSCSPISGHRSVSWYQQTPGQGLQFLFEYFSETQRNKGNFPGRFSGRQFSNSRSEMNVSTLELGDSALYLCASSAGQGSNQPQHFGDGTRLSIL.

V is TRBV18 and J is TRBJ1-4; D call uncertain. V was cut by 0 bases and J by 5 bases, with 16 bases left in between. Germline lookup yields CDR1 KGHSH and CDR2 LQKENI. The CDR3 sequence is 17 residues long. In DNA form, the CDR3 reads TGTGCCAGCTCACCACCAGCCCCTCAGGAAGAGAATGAAAAACTGTTTTTT. Encoded protein: CASSPPAPQEENEKLFF.

The chain links TRBV5-1 to TRBJ2-1; no definite D call. The CDR3 is 14 residues long. In germline, CDR1 is SGHRS, CDR2 YFSETQ. The V end lost 1 base, the J end lost 0 bases, and 5 bases lay between the germline ends. CDR3 protein: CASSLSFSYNEQFF. The CDR3 coding sequence is TGCGCCAGCAGCTTGAGCTTCTCCTACAATGAGCAGTTCTTC.

This clone was observed a single time. V gene TRBV19 combines with J gene TRBJ2-7, with TRBD1 matching over 9 bases. The V gene's germline CDR1 is LNHDA and CDR2 SQIVND (reference sequence). After removal of 9 bases from V and 1 base from J, the junction contained 7 bases not matched to a gene. The CDR3 is made up of 14 amino acids. CDR3 DNA: TGTGCCAGCAAAAGACAGGGGGTTTCCTACGAGCAGTACTTC. It codes for CASKRQGVSYEQYF.

V usage is TRBV6-5 and J usage is TRBJ1-2; TRBD1 is a possible D gene (5 bases). Looked up from germline, CDR1 is MNHEY and CDR2 is SVGAGI. CDR3 length: 15 amino acids. V was cut by 6 bases and J by 3 bases, with 17 bases left in between. This CDR3 reads CASSPAQRQHYGYTF. The CDR3 DNA reads TGTGCCAGCAGCCCGGCACAACGACAGCACTATGGCTACACCTTC.

The chain employs TRBV11-2 and TRBJ1-1; 8 bases are a match to TRBD1. In germline, CDR1 is SGHAT, CDR2 FQNNGV. The CDR3 has 18 residues. J gave up 1 base and V 4 bases, and 14 bases lay outside the gene matches. For the CDR3, the DNA is TGTGCCAGCAGCTCTTTCGCCAGAAGACAGGGGAAGAACACTGAAGCTTTCTTT. This sequence encodes CASSSFARRQGKNTEAFF.

The CDR3 protein is CASSILRRGGVLGNTEAFF. CDR3 nucleotides: TGTGCCAGTAGTATATTACGTAGAGGGGGCGTCCTGGGAAACACTGAAGCTTTCTTT. The J gene is TRBJ1-1, the V gene TRBV19; 7 positions agree with TRBD1. From germline, CDR1 is LNHDA and CDR2 SQIVND (reference sequence). This CDR3 is 19 amino acids long. V was pared by 2 bases and J by 2 bases, with 17 bases of the junction left unmatched. The entire variable domain, with the rest obtained from reference TRBV19 and TRBJ1-1, is as follows: DGGITQSPKYLFRKEGQNVTLSCEQNLNHDAMYWYRQDPGQGLRLIYYSQIVNDFQKGDIAEGYSVSREKKESFPLTVTSAQKNPTAFYLCASSILRRGGVLGNTEAFFGQGTRLTVV.

The chain has TRBV19 and TRBJ2-2; 10 nucleotides match TRBD2. V dropped 3 bases and J dropped 3; count of bases not matched to a gene: 4. The CDR3 sequence is 16 residues long. Germline values: CDR1 LNHDA, CDR2 SQIVND (reference sequence). CDR3 sequence (DNA): TGTGCCAGTAGTATCGTAGCGGGAGGTGACACCGGGGAGCTGTTTTTT. Translation gives CASSIVAGGDTGELFF.

The V gene is TRBV28, the J gene TRBJ2-7; 9 nucleotides match TRBD1. V was clipped by 5 bases and J by 4 bases; unmatched bases: 6. Germline CDR1 is MDHEN and CDR2 is SYDVKM. The CDR3 loop spans 14 amino acids. DNA for the CDR3: TGTGCCAGCAGTCCGGGACAGGGTTGGTACGAGCAGTACTTC. It codes for CASSPGQGWYEQYF.

The chain carries TRBV5-4 and TRBJ2-1; 8 bases line up with TRBD2. Germline CDR1 is SGHNT and CDR2 is YYREEE (reference sequence). J gave up 7 bases and V 1 base, and 13 bases lay outside the gene matches. CDR3 size: 17 residues. For the CDR3, the DNA is TGTGCCAGCAGCTTGACCTTCAGCGGGAGCTGGGGGAATGAGCAGTTCTTC. It encodes CASSLTFSGSWGNEQFF.

The chain recombines TRBV19 with TRBJ1-5; D not resolved. The CDR3 is 15 amino acids. Trimming removed 2 bases at V and 0 bases at J, with 8 bases between. In germline, CDR1 is LNHDA, CDR2 SQIVND (reference sequence). CDR3 amino acids: CASSIYGYSNQPQHF. CDR3 nucleotides: TGTGCCAGTAGTATATACGGGTATAGCAATCAGCCCCAGCATTTT.

The gene calls are TRBV5-1 and TRBJ1-3; D might be TRBD1 (5 bases). V lost 4 bases, J lost 0 bases, and 11 bases lay in between. This CDR3 region has 15 residues. The germline gives CDR1 SGHRS, CDR2 YFSETQ. The CDR3 DNA follows: TGCGCCAGCAGCATGGACACGGCCTCTGGAAACACCATATATTTT. Encoded protein: CASSMDTASGNTIYF.

This chain's CDR3 is CASSIVSKDGGYTF. CDR3 nucleotides: TGTGCCAGTAGTATCGTCTCAAAGGATGGCGGCTACACCTTC. V and J are TRBV19 and TRBJ1-2; no firm D call. The germline V gene encodes CDR1 LNHDA and CDR2 SQIVND (reference sequence). V lost 3 bases to trimming and J lost 8 bases, with 16 bases between them. This CDR3 is built from 14 residues.

V usage is TRBV7-6 and J usage is TRBJ1-1; D gene ambiguous. Trimming left V 3 bases short and J 3 bases short, with 17 bases between. CDR1 is SGHVS and CDR2 is FNYEAQ in the germline V gene. This CDR3 is built from 16 residues. CDR3 DNA sequence: TGTGCCAGCAGCTTGGACTCAAGGGTAGGGCACACTGAAGCTTTCTTT. It is translated as CASSLDSRVGHTEAFF. Full variable domain (outside the CDR3, taken from reference TRBV7-6 and TRBJ1-1): GAGVSQSPRYKVTKRGQDVALRCDPISGHVSLYWYRQALGQGPEFLTYFNYEAQQDKSGLPNDRFSAERPEGSISTLTIQRTEQRDSAMYRCASSLDSRVGHTEAFFGQGTRLTVV.

This chain joins TRBV7-8 and TRBJ1-1, with D perhaps matching TRBD1 (5 bases). This CDR3 is built from 14 residues. The V gene lost 3 bases and the J gene lost 0 bases, with 8 bases spanning the gap. The germline CDR1 and CDR2 sequences are SGHVS and FQNEAQ. This chain's CDR3 is CASSLGRMNTEAFF. CDR3 DNA sequence: TGTGCCAGCAGCTTGGGACGGATGAACACTGAAGCTTTCTTT.

V is TRBV18 and J is TRBJ2-5; the D gene is possibly TRBD2 (5 bases). Trimming took off 3 bases at V and 5 bases at J, with 10 bases between the two ends. The CDR3 has 13 residues. Germline values: CDR1 KGHSH, CDR2 LQKENI. The CDR3 nucleotides read TGTGCCAGCTCACCCCATCCGGGGGAGACCCAGTACTTC. This gives the protein CASSPHPGETQYF.

The genes are TRBV5-1 and TRBJ1-3, with 9 bases identical to TRBD1. CDR3 size: 15 residues. V lost 2 bases and J lost 9; bases outside the gene matches: 9. Germline lookup yields CDR1 SGHRS and CDR2 YFSETQ. DNA of the CDR3: TGCGCCAGCAGCTTTGGACAGGGGAGTGCGGGCACCATATATTTT. Encoded protein: CASSFGQGSAGTIYF.

The V call is TRBV5-4, the J call TRBJ2-5; 14 bases align to TRBD2. Germline V gene lookup returns CDR1 SGHNT and CDR2 YYREEE (reference sequence). The CDR3 spans 17 residues. V lost 3 bases, J lost 4 bases, and 8 bases stayed unmatched. The CDR3 loop is CASSSGLAGVGPETQYF. In nucleotides, the CDR3 is TGTGCCAGCAGCTCGGGACTAGCGGGAGTAGGGCCAGAGACCCAGTACTTC.